The rows below give T cell receptor beta chains drawn from one sample of a study of shared clonotypes between healthy human individuals. The repertoire was sequenced with immunoSEQ multiplex PCR; TCRdb's copy has only in-frame clones and lacks some. The sample consists of a few million clones, 80% to 95% of them appearing once. Sample: naive CD8+ T cells from PBMCs. Receptors originate from a man aged 18 to 35 in good health. Some clones in this sample may be carry-over from other donors' samples. Each CDR3 is given with its conserved first and last residue. The order of the fields is D gene, clone size, J gene, V gene, CDR3 protein, CDR3 DNA. D genes are given only for firm matches. Clone size is shown for a subset of rows, as once, few, many or a class of expanded clone.

>-|-|TRBJ2-3|TRBV2
CASSVNRGGTDTQYF
TGTGCCAGCAGTGTGAACAGGGGGGGAACAGATACGCAGTATTTT
>TRBD1|-|TRBJ1-1|TRBV5-6
CASSFRQGWTEAFF
TGTGCCAGCAGCTTTCGACAGGGGTGGACTGAAGCTTTCTTT
>TRBD2|-|TRBJ2-7|TRBV6-6
CASSYVLAGAYEQYF
TGTGCCAGCAGTTACGTACTAGCGGGAGCTTACGAGCAGTACTTC
>TRBD1|-|TRBJ2-1|TRBV29-1
CSVDRGYYNEQFF
TGCAGCGTTGACAGGGGGTACTACAATGAGCAGTTCTTC
>TRBD2|-|TRBJ2-1|TRBV5-1
CASSLADGGRNNEQFF
TGCGCCAGCAGCTTGGCTGATGGCGGGAGGAATAATGAGCAGTTCTTC
>-|-|TRBJ1-3|TRBV5-6
CASSLVGSGNTIYF
TGTGCCAGCAGCTTGGTCGGCTCTGGAAACACCATATATTTT
>-|-|TRBJ2-5|TRBV27
CASSSDLGETQYF
TGTGCCAGCAGTTCCGACCTGGGGGAGACCCAGTACTTC
>-|-|TRBJ1-1|TRBV19
CASSSRNTEAFF
TGTGCCAGTAGTTCACGGAACACTGAAGCTTTCTTT
>-|-|TRBJ2-7|TRBV20-1
CSASSYEQYF
TGCAGTGCTTCGTCCTACGAGCAGTACTTC
>-|-|TRBJ2-1|TRBV11-2
CASSLAGTRVGNEQFF
TGTGCCAGCAGCTTAGCCGGGACGAGAGTTGGTAATGAGCAGTTCTTC
>-|-|TRBJ2-3|TRBV15
CATSRPGTTDTQYF
TGTGCCACCAGCAGACCCGGGACCACAGATACGCAGTATTTT
>-|-|TRBJ2-7|TRBV5-4
CASSLSGPAYEQYF
TGTGCCAGCAGCTTAAGCGGGCCAGCCTACGAGCAGTACTTC
>TRBD1|-|TRBJ1-4|TRBV7-8
CASSQDRGSEKLFF
TGTGCCAGCAGCCAGGACAGGGGTAGTGAAAAACTGTTTTTT
>-|-|TRBJ1-1|TRBV5-4
CASSLGSNTEAFF
TGTGCCAGCAGCTTGGGGTCGAACACTGAAGCTTTCTTT
>-|-|TRBJ2-2|TRBV10-3
CAISERGTGELFF
TGTGCCATCAGTGAGAGGGGGACCGGGGAGCTGTTTTTT
>-|-|TRBJ1-2|TRBV7-9
CASSLSAAVPNYGYTF
TGTGCCAGCAGCTTATCTGCAGCAGTCCCTAACTATGGCTACACCTTC
>-|-|TRBJ2-5|TRBV6-5
CASSYEGRETQYF
TGTGCCAGCAGTTACGAGGGCCGGGAGACCCAGTACTTC
>TRBD1|-|TRBJ2-7|TRBV27
CASSPLDRGAEEQYF
TGTGCCAGCAGCCCACTCGACAGGGGGGCAGAAGAGCAGTACTTC
>-|-|TRBJ1-2|TRBV10-1
CASKQRTVQKDNYGYTF
TGCGCCAGCAAACAAAGGACAGTTCAAAAGGATAACTATGGCTACACCTTC
>TRBD1|-|TRBJ1-2|TRBV5-4
CASSLGQGGSNGYTF
TGTGCCAGCAGCTTGGGACAGGGAGGAAGTAATGGCTACACCTTC
>-|-|TRBJ2-1|TRBV29-1
CSVVRGRSYNEQFF
TGCAGCGTTGTTAGAGGCAGGTCCTACAATGAGCAGTTCTTC
>-|-|TRBJ2-1|TRBV27
CASSLLNPRYNEQFF
TGTGCCAGCAGTTTATTGAATCCCCGCTACAATGAGCAGTTCTTC
>-|-|TRBJ2-7|TRBV6-5
CASSYSTGRSYEQYF
TGTGCCAGCAGTTACTCGACGGGACGAAGCTACGAGCAGTACTTC
>TRBD1|once|TRBJ1-2|TRBV13
CASSPGTVINYGYTF
TGTGCCAGCAGCCCGGGGACAGTAATAAACTATGGCTACACCTTC
>-|-|TRBJ2-7|TRBV5-4
CASGPYEQYF
TGTGCCAGCGGTCCCTACGAGCAGTACTTC
>-|-|TRBJ2-7|TRBV5-5
CASSLVSTPLYEQYF
TGTGCCAGCAGCTTGGTTTCTACCCCTCTCTACGAGCAGTACTTC
>-|-|TRBJ1-3|TRBV9
CASSQSYTIHDSSGNTIYF
TGTGCCAGCAGCCAATCTTATACCATACATGACAGCTCTGGAAACACCATATATTTT
>-|-|TRBJ1-3|TRBV4-2
CASSQGGPNTIYF
TGTGCCAGCAGCCAGGGGGGCCCAAACACCATATATTTT
>-|-|TRBJ1-1|TRBV20-1
CSAPGGFEAFF
TGCAGTGCTCCCGGGGGCTTCGAAGCTTTCTTT
>TRBD1|few|TRBJ1-2|TRBV13
CASSLTGYYGYTF
TGTGCCAGCAGCTTGACAGGGTATTATGGCTACACCTTC
>TRBD2|-|TRBJ2-7|TRBV25-1
CASSATGTSGGEQYF
TGTGCCAGCAGTGCCACCGGGACTAGCGGAGGCGAGCAGTACTTC
>TRBD1|-|TRBJ2-7|TRBV27
CASSWMDRTYEQYF
TGTGCCAGCAGTTGGATGGACAGGACCTACGAGCAGTACTTC
>TRBD2|-|TRBJ2-1|TRBV7-9
CASSLRGDEQFF
TGTGCCAGCAGCTTACGGGGGGATGAGCAGTTCTTC
>-|-|TRBJ1-1|TRBV30
CAWSVLDRIKFF
TGTGCCTGGAGTGTATTAGACAGGATCAAATTTTTT
>-|-|TRBJ1-2|TRBV29-1
CSVRLNGGHGYTF
TGCAGCGTTAGATTAAACGGGGGCCATGGCTACACCTTC
>TRBD1|-|TRBJ2-1|TRBV7-8
CASSLGGTGSANEQFF
TGTGCCAGCAGCTTAGGAGGGACAGGGTCTGCGAATGAGCAGTTCTTC
>-|-|TRBJ1-2|TRBV9
CASSRAVQDYYGYTF
TGTGCCAGCAGCAGGGCAGTACAGGACTACTATGGCTACACCTTC
>TRBD2|once|TRBJ2-1|TRBV19
CASRTSGDNEQFF
TGTGCCAGTAGGACTAGCGGGGACAATGAGCAGTTCTTC
>-|few|TRBJ2-2|TRBV29-1
CSVDPQGTGELFF
TGCAGCGTTGATCCACAGGGAACCGGGGAGCTGTTTTTT
>-|-|TRBJ2-7|TRBV21-1
CASSKGATEQYF
TGTGCCAGCAGCAAGGGGGCGACCGAGCAGTACTTC
>TRBD1|-|TRBJ2-7|TRBV7-9
CASTDRVYEQYF
TGTGCCAGTACGGACAGGGTCTACGAGCAGTACTTC
>TRBD1|once|TRBJ1-3|TRBV7-2
CASSFAPPGGLGNTIYF
TGTGCCAGCAGCTTCGCACCCCCAGGGGGCCTTGGAAACACCATATATTTT
>-|once|TRBJ2-6|TRBV30
CAWSSGSGANVLTF
TGTGCCTGGAGCTCAGGGTCTGGGGCCAACGTCCTGACTTTC
>-|few|TRBJ1-1|TRBV28
CASSLSENTEAFF
TGTGCCAGCAGTTTATCCGAGAACACTGAAGCTTTCTTT
>TRBD2|-|TRBJ2-2|TRBV7-9
CASSARLAMNTGELFF
TGTGCCAGCAGCGCCCGACTAGCCATGAACACCGGGGAGCTGTTTTTT
>TRBD1|-|TRBJ2-1|TRBV28
CASSVIRDRVQEQFF
TGTGCCAGCAGTGTGATCCGGGACAGGGTTCAGGAGCAGTTCTTC
>-|-|TRBJ2-7|TRBV14
CASSQEALAGNEQYF
TGTGCCAGCAGCCAAGAGGCGCTGGCAGGGAACGAGCAGTACTTC
>TRBD2|once|TRBJ2-3|TRBV7-8
CASSLGASGGDTQYF
TGTGCCAGCAGCTTAGGAGCTAGCGGCGGAGATACGCAGTATTTT
>-|-|TRBJ2-7|TRBV28
CASSASAREQYF
TGTGCCAGCAGCGCCAGCGCCCGCGAGCAGTACTTC
>-|-|TRBJ2-7|TRBV5-1
CASSLFQPPSEQYF
TGCGCCAGCAGCTTGTTCCAACCTCCGAGCGAGCAGTACTTC
>TRBD1|-|TRBJ2-7|TRBV6-1
CASSEGQGGYEQYF
TGTGCCAGCAGTGAGGGACAGGGCGGCTACGAGCAGTACTTC
>-|-|TRBJ1-5|TRBV19
CASSIGIWGTNQPQHF
TGTGCCAGTAGTATTGGAATTTGGGGAACCAATCAGCCCCAGCATTTT
>TRBD1|-|TRBJ2-5|TRBV9
CASSSGRQGAAETQYF
TGTGCCAGCAGCTCGGGTAGACAGGGCGCAGCGGAGACCCAGTACTTC
>-|-|TRBJ2-7|TRBV2
CASSEEAFAYEQYF
TGTGCCAGCAGTGAGGAGGCTTTTGCCTACGAGCAGTACTTC
>TRBD2|-|TRBJ2-7|TRBV7-6
CASSLRPAGGPHEQYF
TGTGCCAGCAGCTTACGACCAGCGGGAGGGCCCCACGAGCAGTACTTC
>-|-|TRBJ2-4|TRBV2
CASSEWQGEGNIQYF
TGTGCCAGCAGTGAATGGCAGGGCGAGGGAAACATTCAGTACTTC
>-|-|TRBJ1-1|TRBV28
CASGGANTEAFF
TGTGCCAGTGGGGGGGCGAACACTGAAGCTTTCTTT
>TRBD1|-|TRBJ1-3|TRBV9
CASSSTDRDGNTIYF
TGTGCCAGCAGCTCGACCGACAGGGACGGAAACACCATATATTTT